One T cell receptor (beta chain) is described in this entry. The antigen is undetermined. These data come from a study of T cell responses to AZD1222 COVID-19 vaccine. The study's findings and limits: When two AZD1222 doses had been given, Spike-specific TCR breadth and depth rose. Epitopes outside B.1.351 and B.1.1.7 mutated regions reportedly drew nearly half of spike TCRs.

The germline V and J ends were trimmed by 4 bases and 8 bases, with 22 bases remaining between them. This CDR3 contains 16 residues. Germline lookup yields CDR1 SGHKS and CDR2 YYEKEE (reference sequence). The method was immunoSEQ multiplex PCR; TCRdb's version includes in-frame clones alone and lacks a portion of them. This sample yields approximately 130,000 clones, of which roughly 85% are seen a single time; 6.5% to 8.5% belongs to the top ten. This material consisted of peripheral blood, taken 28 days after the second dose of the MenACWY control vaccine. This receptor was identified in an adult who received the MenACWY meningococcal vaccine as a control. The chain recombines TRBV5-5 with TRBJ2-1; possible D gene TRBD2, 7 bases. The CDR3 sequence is CASSPVGGGLRDEQFF. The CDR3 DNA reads TGTGCCAGCAGCCCGGTCGGCGGGGGCCTTCGGGATGAGCAGTTCTTC.